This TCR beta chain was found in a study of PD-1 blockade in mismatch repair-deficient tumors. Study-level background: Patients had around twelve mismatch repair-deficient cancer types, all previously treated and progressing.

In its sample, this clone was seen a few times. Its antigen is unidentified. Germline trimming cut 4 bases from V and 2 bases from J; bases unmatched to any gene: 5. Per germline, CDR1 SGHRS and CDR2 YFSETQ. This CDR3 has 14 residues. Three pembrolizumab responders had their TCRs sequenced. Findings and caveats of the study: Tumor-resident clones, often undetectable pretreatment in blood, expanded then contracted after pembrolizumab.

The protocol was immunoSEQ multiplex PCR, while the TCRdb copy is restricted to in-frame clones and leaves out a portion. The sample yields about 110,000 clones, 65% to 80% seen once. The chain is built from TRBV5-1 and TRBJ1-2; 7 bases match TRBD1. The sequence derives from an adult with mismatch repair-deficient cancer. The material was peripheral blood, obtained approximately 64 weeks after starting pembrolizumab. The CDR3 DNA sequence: TGCGCCAGCAGCCCAGGGACAGTCAACTATGGCTACACCTTC. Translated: CASSPGTVNYGYTF.